Presented here are 24 T cell receptor beta chains from one specimen sequenced in a study of blood T cell repertoires in COVID-19. Data came from immunoSEQ multiplex PCR; TCRdb stores just in-frame clones and leaves some out. Of about 300,000 clones listed, under 90% are singletons. Sequenced input: peripheral blood. These receptor sequences come from a woman in her thirties with COVID-19, enrolled during active disease.

The rearrangement joins TRBV15 to TRBJ1-1, with a weak D call TRBD1 (6 bases). Trimming stripped 6 bases from V and 5 bases from J, with 10 bases between. This CDR3 contains 12 residues. CDR1 and CDR2 (germline): LNHNV, YYDKDF (reference sequence). In DNA form, the CDR3 reads TGTGCCACCAGACAGGGTGGGACTGAAGCTTTCTTT. Protein: CATRQGGTEAFF.

The chain combines TRBV7-3 with TRBJ1-6, with no clear D. The CDR3 sequence is 15 residues long. From germline, CDR1 is SGHTA and CDR2 FQGTGA. V was clipped by 6 bases and J by 7 bases, with 16 bases between them. The CDR3, as DNA: TGTGCCAGCAGTCAGGCCCCACACGGCAATTCACCCCTCCACTTT. Translated, it gives CASSQAPHGNSPLHF. Complete variable domain (other parts from reference TRBV7-3 and TRBJ1-6): GAGVSQTPSNKVTEKGKYVELRCDPISGHTALYWYRQSLGQGPEFLIYFQGTGAADDSGLPNDRFFAVRPEGSVSTLKIQRTERGDSAVYLCASSQAPHGNSPLHFGNGTRLTVT.

This clone was seen just once. This chain links TRBV5-4 with TRBJ1-1, with D perhaps TRBD1 (5 bases). The CDR3 spans 12 residues. Trimming took off 4 bases at V and 8 bases at J, with 12 bases between the two ends. Germline values: CDR1 SGHNT, CDR2 YYREEE (reference sequence). The CDR3 spells CASSGVGGEAFF. DNA for the CDR3: TGTGCCAGCAGCGGGGTTGGGGGGGAAGCTTTCTTT. Complete variable domain (other parts from reference TRBV5-4 and TRBJ1-1): ETGVTQSPTHLIKTRGQQVTLRCSSQSGHNTVSWYQQALGQGPQFIFQYYREEENGRGNFPPRFSGLQFPNYSSELNVNALELDDSALYLCASSGVGGEAFFGQGTRLTVV.

The chain uses TRBV19 and TRBJ2-7, with TRBD1 matching 7 bases. The CDR3 spans 14 residues. Germline V gene lookup returns CDR1 LNHDA and CDR2 SQIVND (reference sequence). J gave up 1 base and V 5 bases, and 5 bases lay outside the gene matches. The CDR3 region is CASSSRDSSYEQYF. The CDR3 DNA reads as TGTGCCAGTAGTTCCCGGGACAGTTCCTACGAGCAGTACTTC.

The rearrangement joins TRBV3-1 (or the pseudogene TRBV3-2) to TRBJ2-1; tentatively, D is TRBD1 (5 bases). The V gene lost 5 bases and the J gene lost 5 bases, with 16 bases spanning the gap. The CDR3 covers 15 residues. Germline assignment: CDR1 LGHDT and CDR2 YNNKEL (reference sequence). CDR3 bases: TGTGCCAGCAGCAATGCCCGGACAACTAACAATGAGCAGTTCTTC. It yields the protein CASSNARTTNNEQFF.

The V and J genes are TRBV2 and TRBJ2-3; TRBD2 is a possible D gene (6 bases). The germline V and J ends were trimmed by 3 bases and 8 bases, with 6 bases remaining between them. Germline CDR1 and CDR2: SNHLY and FYNNEI. The CDR3 is made up of 11 amino acids. CDR3 coding DNA: TGTGCCAGCAGTGAGGAGGGTACGCAGTATTTT. Its translation is CASSEEGTQYF.

The chain is built from TRBV19 and TRBJ1-2; D not certain. V lost 7 bases to trimming and J lost 4 bases, with 22 bases between them. Germline-derived CDR1 and CDR2 are LNHDA and SQIVND (reference sequence). The CDR3 contains 16 residues. CDR3 region: CASNLRSGFGLYGYTF. The CDR3 region has the DNA TGTGCCAGTAACCTACGCTCAGGTTTCGGACTCTATGGCTACACCTTC.

The V gene is TRBV4-3, the J gene TRBJ2-3; D possibly corresponds to TRBD2 (7 bases). Germline V gives CDR1 LGHNA, CDR2 YSLEER. With 0 bases removed from V and 4 bases from J, the gap between germline ends came to 11 bases. The CDR3 covers 15 residues. CDR3: CASSQDLRGPDTQYF. CDR3 in DNA: TGCGCCAGCAGCCAAGATTTGCGGGGGCCAGATACGCAGTATTTT.

The rearrangement joins TRBV19 to TRBJ2-2; possibly TRBD2 for D (6 bases). This CDR3 region has 13 residues. Trimming left V 11 bases short and J 2 bases short, with 12 bases between. Germline CDR1 is LNHDA and CDR2 is SQIVND (reference sequence). The CDR3 region has the DNA TGTGCCGTCCGGGGGAGCAACACCGGGGAGCTGTTTTTT. This encodes CAVRGSNTGELFF.

CDR3 sequence: CASTAPLQGSNTEAFF. Written as DNA, the CDR3 is TGTGCCAGCACCGCCCCACTCCAGGGGTCTAACACTGAAGCTTTCTTT. This rearrangement joins TRBV7-9 to TRBJ1-1, with a possible D match to TRBD1 (6 bases). This CDR3 has 16 amino acids. Trimming left V 7 bases short and J 2 bases short, with 20 bases between. Germline loops: CDR1 SEHNR, CDR2 FQNEAQ (reference sequence).

The J gene is TRBJ1-2, the V gene TRBV28, with D maybe TRBD1 (6 bases). Trimming pared 1 base from V and 8 bases from J, leaving 23 bases between. CDR1 is MDHEN and CDR2 is SYDVKM in the germline V gene. This CDR3 spans 17 amino acids. As DNA, the CDR3 is TGTGCCAGCAGTTTATTCACCCCGCGGGGGCGGTTGGGGGGCTACACCTTC. As protein: CASSLFTPRGRLGGYTF.

This chain uses TRBV5-1 with TRBJ2-3; D gene unclear. V was clipped by 3 bases and J by 2 bases, with 10 bases between them. In germline, CDR1 is SGHRS, CDR2 YFSETQ. This CDR3 is built from 14 residues. The CDR3, as DNA: TGCGCCAGCAGCTCGACAAGTGTCACAGATACGCAGTATTTT. Translation gives CASSSTSVTDTQYF.

The genes are TRBV28 and TRBJ1-6, with 9 bases fitting TRBD1. Germline loops: CDR1 MDHEN, CDR2 SYDVKM. The trim removed 7 bases at V and 6 bases at J, leaving 7 bases unmatched. The CDR3 totals 15 residues. The CDR3 bases are TGTGCCAGCACCAAATCGGACAGGGGTAATTCACCCCTCCACTTT. This encodes CASTKSDRGNSPLHF.

The rearrangement links TRBV6-1 to TRBJ2-6; no reliable D call. V was clipped by 3 bases and J by 4 bases, with 19 bases between them. This CDR3 has 18 amino acids. CDR1 is MNHNS and CDR2 is SASEGT in the germline V gene. CDR3 sequence reads: CASSESQVFTFGANVLTF. The DNA for the CDR3 is TGTGCCAGCAGTGAGAGTCAGGTGTTCACGTTCGGGGCCAACGTCCTGACTTTC.

The chain links TRBV16 to TRBJ1-1; 7 positions agree with TRBD1. The length of the CDR3 is 13 residues. Germline CDR1 and CDR2: KGHSY and FQNENV. With 2 bases clipped from V and 7 bases from J, the junction kept 4 bases outside the gene matches. The CDR3 protein is CASSQQGQHEAFF. In DNA form, the CDR3 reads TGTGCCAGCAGCCAACAGGGACAGCATGAAGCTTTCTTT.

The rearrangement uses TRBV6-2 or TRBV6-3 and TRBJ2-1; D may be TRBD1 (5 bases). The CDR3 consists of 15 residues. From germline, CDR1 is MNHEY and CDR2 SVGEGT. The ends were cut back, 0 bases at V and 6 bases at J, with 12 bases in the middle. This CDR3 is CASSYSLEQVNEQFF. As DNA, the CDR3 is TGTGCCAGCAGTTACTCGCTAGAACAGGTCAATGAGCAGTTCTTC.

The rearrangement joins TRBV6-5 to TRBJ2-2; D might be TRBD1 (5 bases). CDR1 is MNHEY, CDR2 SVGAGI, per germline. The CDR3 covers 15 residues. Trimming cost V 4 bases and J 6 bases, with 15 bases left between them. DNA of the CDR3: TGTGCCAGCAGTTCTAACCTTAGGGGTTCCGGGGAGCTGTTTTTT. As protein: CASSSNLRGSGELFF.

A remark on this clone: The limits of the CDR3 on the DNA are not certain, so only TCRdb's listed CDR3 is given. The chain is built from TRBV6-2 or TRBV6-3 and TRBJ2-3; the table's D call, TRBD1, has no DNA check behind it. The CDR3 has 13 residues if both end residues are counted. Germline assignment: CDR1 MNHEY and CDR2 SVGEGT. CDR3 region: CASSSSEGGTQYF.

This clone was observed once. V usage is TRBV19 and J usage is TRBJ1-4, with D hard to call. V was clipped by 11 bases and J by 6 bases, with 16 bases between them. Germline CDR1 LNHDA, CDR2 SQIVND (reference sequence). CDR3 size: 13 residues. CDR3 protein: CAARGSGYEKLFF. CDR3 coding DNA: TGTGCCGCCCGAGGAAGTGGGTATGAAAAACTGTTTTTT.

This chain links TRBV19 with TRBJ1-2, with D unresolved. Trimming removed 7 bases at V and 1 base at J, with 13 bases between. The CDR3 spans 14 residues. Germline-derived CDR1 and CDR2 are LNHDA and SQIVND (reference sequence). The CDR3 reads CASKENRYNYGYTF. The DNA for the CDR3 is TGTGCCAGTAAAGAGAATCGATATAACTATGGCTACACCTTC.

This sequence joins TRBV7-2 and TRBJ1-6; 8 bases match TRBD1. The junction had 9 bases not matched to a gene; V was cut back by 1 base and J by 7 bases. Germline V gene data show CDR1 as SGHTA and CDR2 as FQGNSA. The CDR3 length is 17 residues. The CDR3 sequence: CASSLGLAGGWNSPLHF. The CDR3 bases are TGTGCCAGCAGCTTAGGCCTGGCAGGGGGCTGGAATTCACCCCTCCACTTT.

The V gene is TRBV5-4, the J gene TRBJ2-3; the D is unclear. This CDR3 spans 14 amino acids. Trimming pared 4 bases from V and 6 bases from J, leaving 15 bases between. The germline gives CDR1 SGHNT, CDR2 YYREEE (reference sequence). The CDR3 DNA is TGTGCCAGCAGCCCTCCGGGTCCAGTGGATACGCAGTATTTT. Protein sequence: CASSPPGPVDTQYF.

The chain recombines TRBV7-2 with TRBJ2-3, with a weak D call TRBD1 (5 bases). Germline-derived CDR1 and CDR2 are SGHTA and FQGNSA. V dropped 3 bases and J dropped 2 bases, with 9 bases sitting between them. The CDR3 totals 14 residues. CDR3 residues: CASSFARVTDTQYF. The CDR3 DNA is TGTGCCAGCAGCTTTGCCAGGGTCACAGATACGCAGTATTTT.

The V call is TRBV3-1 (or the pseudogene TRBV3-2), the J call TRBJ1-1; 8 bases are a match to TRBD1. Germline V CDR1 and CDR2: LGHDT, YNNKEL (reference sequence). CDR3 length equals 19 residues. The J segment lost 0 bases and the V segment lost 4 bases, leaving 16 bases of the junction unmatched. The chain's CDR3 is CASSLGTGLLKRLNTEAFF. CDR3 coding DNA: TGTGCCAGCAGCCTAGGGACAGGACTCCTTAAGAGACTGAACACTGAAGCTTTCTTT.